A single sample gave rise to the 31 T cell receptor beta chains below, sequenced in a study of shared clonotypes between healthy human individuals. Measured with immunoSEQ multiplex PCR; TCRdb has only the in-frame clones, and not every one. The sample carries some 1.5 million clones, nearly 99% recorded once. The sample was naive CD4+ T cells sorted from blood. Subset defined: CD45RA+ positively selected. All receptors come from a man aged 30-40 years in good health.

The genes are TRBV29-1 and TRBJ2-3; tentatively, D is TRBD2 (5 bases). Trimming took 5 bases from V and 3 from J, leaving 15 bases between them. The CDR3 spans 14 residues. Germline assignment: CDR1 SQVTM and CDR2 ANQGSEA. The CDR3 DNA sequence: TGCAGCGTTACGACTTCTAGCTGGACAGATACGCAGTATTTT. Translation: CSVTTSSWTDTQYF.

V is TRBV29-1 and J is TRBJ1-3, with no clear D. Germline lookup yields CDR1 SQVTM and CDR2 ANQGSEA. CDR3 size: 15 residues. V was clipped by 4 bases and J by 2 bases, with 15 bases between them. CDR3 nucleotide sequence: TGCAGCGTTGGAATGACTTCTGCCCCTGGAAACACCATATATTTT. The encoded protein is CSVGMTSAPGNTIYF.

The J gene is TRBJ2-1, the V gene TRBV19, with a tentative D call TRBD2 (6 bases). The CDR3 sequence is 13 residues long. V gave up 7 bases and J gave up 9 bases, with 16 bases separating them. Germline lookup yields CDR1 LNHDA and CDR2 SQIVND (reference sequence). The CDR3 DNA sequence: TGTGCCAGTACCCAGCGGGCCGGGGGTGAGCAGTTCTTC. The encoded protein is CASTQRAGGEQFF.

This clone was counted once. The rearrangement uses TRBV5-1 and TRBJ1-2, with 9 nucleotides matching TRBD1. The CDR3 consists of 14 residues. CDR1 and CDR2 from the germline V gene are SGHRS and YFSETQ. V dropped 4 bases and J dropped 6; count of bases not matched to a gene: 7. CDR3 DNA sequence: TGCGCCAGCAGCCGCGACAGGGGGTTTGATGGCTACACCTTC. This translates into CASSRDRGFDGYTF.

The gene calls are TRBV5-1 and TRBJ2-1; 9 positions match TRBD2. Per the germline V gene, CDR1 is SGHRS and CDR2 is YFSETQ. V gave up 4 bases and J gave up 6 bases; unmatched junction bases: 11. The CDR3 has 16 residues. CDR3 in DNA: TGCGCCAGCAGCGGGGGGCTAGCGGGACCTGGCAATGAGCAGTTCTTC. Protein product: CASSGGLAGPGNEQFF.

This chain connects TRBV5-6 to TRBJ2-6; D not certain. The V end lost 4 bases, the J end lost 1 base, and 12 bases lay between the germline ends. CDR3 length: 16 residues. Germline CDR1 is SGHDT and CDR2 is YYEEEE. CDR3 protein: CASSKGRVSGANVLTF. CDR3 nucleotides: TGTGCCAGCAGCAAAGGACGGGTATCTGGGGCCAACGTCCTGACTTTC.

The V call is TRBV7-9, the J call TRBJ2-2; D gene unclear. V lost 5 bases and J lost 4, with 20 bases in between. Germline loops: CDR1 SEHNR, CDR2 FQNEAQ (reference sequence). This CDR3 is 17 amino acids long. The CDR3 DNA reads TGTGCCAGCAGCCCCAAGGTGCGGAACCTCGCCACCGGGGAGCTGTTTTTT. Protein: CASSPKVRNLATGELFF.

This chain links TRBV5-1 with TRBJ2-7, with D possibly TRBD1 on 5 matching bases. This CDR3 is 15 amino acids long. CDR1 is SGHRS and CDR2 is YFSETQ in the germline V gene. V dropped 0 bases and J dropped 5 bases, with 15 bases sitting between them. The CDR3 coding sequence is TGCGCCAGCAGCTTGGCCCTCCAGGGTTCCCACGAGCAGTACTTC. The encoded protein is CASSLALQGSHEQYF.

The V gene is TRBV10-3, the J gene TRBJ1-3; D is unresolved. V shed 8 bases and J shed 4 bases, with 6 bases lying between them. Looked up from germline, CDR1 is ENHRY and CDR2 is SYGVKD. This CDR3 spans 11 amino acids. The CDR3 sequence: CAIAEGNTIYF. The CDR3 region has the DNA TGTGCCATCGCCGAAGGAAACACCATATATTTT.

The chain carries TRBV4-2 and TRBJ2-5; D perhaps matches TRBD1 (5 bases). The CDR3 extends over 16 amino acids. Trimming cost V 0 bases and J 6 bases, with 17 bases left between them. Germline CDR1 LGHNA, CDR2 YNFKEQ. CDR3 sequence reads: CASSQETPGKSKTQYF. CDR3 bases: TGTGCCAGCAGCCAAGAGACCCCAGGGAAGTCCAAGACCCAGTACTTC.

This chain uses TRBV5-1 with TRBJ2-3; D is unclear. Trimming pared 4 bases from V and 0 bases from J, leaving 9 bases between. Germline values: CDR1 SGHRS, CDR2 YFSETQ. This CDR3 comprises 14 residues. The CDR3, as DNA: TGCGCCAGCAGCATGTGGTCTAGCACAGATACGCAGTATTTT. As protein: CASSMWSSTDTQYF.

The chain has TRBV7-2 and TRBJ2-7; D is possibly TRBD2 (6 bases). Germline V gives CDR1 SGHTA, CDR2 FQGNSA. The CDR3 spans 15 residues. Trimming stripped 0 bases from V and 5 bases from J, with 14 bases between. The CDR3 loop is CASSLAAGLLDEQYF. The CDR3 DNA reads as TGTGCCAGCAGCTTAGCCGCGGGACTGTTAGACGAGCAGTACTTC.

Points on this clone: Within the sample, other DNA sequences also encode this same CDR3. The V and J genes are TRBV5-1 and TRBJ1-1, with D perhaps matching TRBD1 (6 bases). Trimming stripped 2 bases from V and 4 bases from J, with 12 bases between. This CDR3 region has 14 residues. Germline values: CDR1 SGHRS, CDR2 YFSETQ. The CDR3 reads CASSLQGGGTEAFF. The CDR3 coding sequence is TGCGCCAGCAGCTTACAGGGAGGCGGCACTGAAGCTTTCTTT.

The V call is TRBV5-1, the J call TRBJ1-4; 8 bases map to TRBD1. CDR1 and CDR2 from the germline V gene are SGHRS and YFSETQ. The CDR3 covers 17 residues. Germline trimming cut 1 base from V and 3 bases from J; bases unmatched to any gene: 8. The CDR3 spells CASSLTPPGQANEKLFF. As DNA, the CDR3 is TGCGCCAGCAGCTTGACCCCGCCGGGACAGGCTAATGAAAAACTGTTTTTT.

The chain carries TRBV27 and TRBJ2-3; 8 bases agree with TRBD2. J lost 2 bases, V lost 6 bases, and 10 bases had no gene match. Germline lookup yields CDR1 MNHEY and CDR2 SMNVEV (reference sequence). CDR3 length: 16 amino acids. The CDR3 spells CASSRGLVLATDTQYF. CDR3 nucleotide sequence: TGTGCCAGCAGCCGGGGACTAGTTCTTGCCACAGATACGCAGTATTTT.

The chain links TRBV14 to TRBJ2-1; 13 bases line up with TRBD2. CDR1 is SGHDN and CDR2 is FVKESK in the germline V gene. The CDR3 totals 15 residues. J was trimmed by 6 bases and V by 4 bases; bases with no gene match: 3. CDR3 in DNA: TGTGCCAGCAGCCTACTAGCGGGAGGGCCCAATGAGCAGTTCTTC. It translates to CASSLLAGGPNEQFF.

This chain connects TRBV5-1 to TRBJ2-2, with 7 bases lining up with TRBD2. Germline-derived CDR1 and CDR2 are SGHRS and YFSETQ. The ends lost 5 bases at V and 1 base at J; junction bases unmatched: 8. This CDR3 region has 16 residues. The CDR3 coding sequence is TGCGCCAGCAGTCCCGTTGGGGGGGTGAACACCGGGGAGCTGTTTTTT. Its protein is CASSPVGGVNTGELFF. Full variable domain (remainder filled in from reference TRBV5-1 and TRBJ2-2): KAGVTQTPRYLIKTRGQQVTLSCSPISGHRSVSWYQQTPGQGLQFLFEYFSETQRNKGNFPGRFSGRQFSNSRSEMNVSTLELGDSALYLCASSPVGGVNTGELFFGEGSRLTVL.

The V gene is TRBV27, the J gene TRBJ2-7; 8 nucleotides match TRBD1. V dropped 3 bases and J dropped 2; count of bases not matched to a gene: 15. Germline lookup yields CDR1 MNHEY and CDR2 SMNVEV (reference sequence). The CDR3 loop spans 18 amino acids. For the CDR3, the DNA is TGTGCCAGCAGTTTCCGTAGGGGGACAGGCGTATTGCCCTACGAGCAGTACTTC. Protein product: CASSFRRGTGVLPYEQYF.

V is TRBV6-1 and J is TRBJ1-1; 10 nucleotides agree with TRBD1. V dropped 6 bases and J dropped 9; count of bases not matched to a gene: 7. The CDR3 runs 13 residues. Germline V gives CDR1 MNHNS, CDR2 SASEGT. CDR3 coding DNA: TGTGCCAGCAGCCCGGACAGGGGGTTGAAAGCTTTCTTT. This codes for CASSPDRGLKAFF.

The J gene is TRBJ2-1, the V gene TRBV6-1; D is uncertain. Trimming stripped 6 bases from V and 7 bases from J, with 16 bases between. The CDR3 extends over 14 amino acids. CDR1 MNHNS and CDR2 SASEGT come from the germline V gene. This CDR3 reads CASSVWAKGNEQFF. DNA of the CDR3: TGTGCCAGCAGCGTCTGGGCTAAAGGGAATGAGCAGTTCTTC.

V is TRBV9 and J is TRBJ2-3, with D hard to call. Germline V gives CDR1 SGDLS, CDR2 YYNGEE. Trimming removed 2 bases at V and 0 bases at J, with 13 bases between. This CDR3 region has 16 residues. Written as DNA, the CDR3 is TGTGCCAGCAGCGTGGAATTAGCAGCTAGCACAGATACGCAGTATTTT. Protein: CASSVELAASTDTQYF.

The chain carries TRBV6-6 and TRBJ2-2; unclear D gene. The V end was cut by 7 bases, the J end by 3 bases, with 12 bases between. Germline loops: CDR1 MNHNY, CDR2 SVGAGI (reference sequence). The CDR3 covers 14 residues. The CDR3 here is CASNELPYTGELFF. The CDR3 coding sequence is TGTGCCAGCAATGAGCTTCCGTACACCGGGGAGCTGTTTTTT.

The rearrangement links TRBV6-6 to TRBJ2-7; a weak D match, TRBD1 (6 bases). Germline V lookup: CDR1 MNHNY, CDR2 SVGAGI (reference sequence). The length of the CDR3 is 13 residues. The V gene lost 6 bases and the J gene lost 2 bases, with 11 bases spanning the gap. The CDR3 region is CASSTTGTYEQYF. As DNA, the CDR3 is TGTGCCAGCAGCACGACAGGAACCTACGAGCAGTACTTC.

As for this clone: A read error may account for a junction end that differs from germline. V gene TRBV7-7 combines with J gene TRBJ2-1; TRBD2 aligns across 10 bases. CDR3 size: 15 residues. The germline V gene has CDR1 SSHAT and CDR2 FNYEAQ (reference sequence). The chain's CDR3 is CASSQREGPDNEQFF. The DNA for the CDR3 is TGTGCTAGCAGCCAGCGGGAGGGCCCGGACAATGAGCAGTTCTTC. Drawing the rest from reference TRBV7-7 and TRBJ2-1, the complete variable domain is GAGVSQSPRYKVTKRGQDVTLRCDPISSHATLYWYQQALGQGPEFLTYFNYEAQPDKSGLPSDRFSAERPEGSISTLTIQRTEQRDSAMYRCASSQREGPDNEQFFGPGTRLTVL.

The genes are TRBV19 and TRBJ1-5; TRBD1 matches at 8 bases. The CDR3 is 15 amino acids. The ends lost 5 bases at V and 7 bases at J; junction bases unmatched: 10. The germline V gene has CDR1 LNHDA and CDR2 SQIVND (reference sequence). CDR3 nucleotide sequence: TGTGCCAGTAGTCCCTCGACAGGGGCGCAGCAGCCCCAGCATTTT. This gives the protein CASSPSTGAQQPQHF.

This chain uses TRBV11-2 with TRBJ2-3; D gene uncertain. This CDR3 comprises 15 residues. Germline V gene sequence: CDR1 SGHAT, CDR2 FQNNGV. Trimming took 0 bases from V and 3 from J, leaving 10 bases between them. The CDR3 here is CASSLDLKRTDTQYF. CDR3 DNA sequence: TGTGCCAGCAGCTTAGATCTTAAGCGAACAGATACGCAGTATTTT.

The chain joins TRBV18 to TRBJ2-7, with a tentative D call TRBD2 (5 bases). V dropped 6 bases and J dropped 5 bases, with 14 bases sitting between them. The CDR3 covers 13 residues. In germline, CDR1 is KGHSH, CDR2 LQKENI. CDR3 amino acids: CASSLTSTNEQYF. In DNA form, the CDR3 reads TGTGCCAGCTCCCTAACTAGTACGAACGAGCAGTACTTC.

Concerning this clone itself: Distinct nucleotide sequences in the sample also encode this CDR3. The rearrangement uses TRBV18 and TRBJ2-7; TRBD1 is a possible D gene (6 bases). The V end lost 6 bases, the J end lost 4 bases, and 16 bases lay between the germline ends. The germline V gene encodes CDR1 KGHSH and CDR2 LQKENI. The CDR3 runs to 14 residues. The CDR3, as DNA: TGTGCCAGCTCCCCAGGGGTAGCCAGATACGAGCAGTACTTC. The encoded protein is CASSPGVARYEQYF.

This chain links TRBV5-1 with TRBJ2-7; a possible D gene is TRBD2 (5 bases). V was pared by 1 base and J by 6 bases, with 14 bases between. This CDR3 has 14 residues. Per the germline V gene, CDR1 is SGHRS and CDR2 is YFSETQ. The CDR3 region is CASSLMLAEGEQYF. CDR3 nucleotides: TGCGCCAGCAGCTTGATGCTAGCCGAGGGCGAGCAGTACTTC.

V and J are TRBV4-1 and TRBJ1-5; D remains ambiguous. The CDR3 totals 14 residues. V was trimmed by 0 bases and J by 3 bases, leaving 6 bases between them. From germline, CDR1 is MGHRA and CDR2 YSYEKL. CDR3 sequence: CASSQDRSNQPQHF. The CDR3 DNA reads as TGCGCCAGCAGCCAAGATCGCTCCAATCAGCCCCAGCATTTT.

In its sample, this clone was seen once. This chain links TRBV18 with TRBJ1-1; TRBD1 matches 9 bases. The CDR3 is 15 amino acids. The J segment lost 5 bases and the V segment lost 6 bases, leaving 10 bases of the junction unmatched. Germline lookup yields CDR1 KGHSH and CDR2 LQKENI. This CDR3 reads CASSPTGGAATEAFF. CDR3 nucleotide sequence: TGTGCCAGCTCGCCTACAGGGGGCGCCGCTACTGAAGCTTTCTTT.